The 28 T cell receptor beta chains given below trace back to one sample, sequenced in a study of cytomegalovirus exposure and HLA in healthy donors. It was with 60 Vbeta and 13 Jbeta primers that the PCR ran. Profiled with immunoSEQ multiplex PCR; TCRdb holds only in-frame clones, not every one. The table shows 45,000 to 60,000 clones, with 72% occurring only once. The specimen was PBMCs. The receptors originated from a woman aged 45-60 years in good health and CMV-seronegative.

V is TRBV19 and J is TRBJ1-6; 9 nucleotides agree with TRBD1. The CDR3 runs 15 residues. The germline V gene has CDR1 LNHDA and CDR2 SQIVND (reference sequence). V lost 5 bases to trimming and J lost 14 bases; unmatched junction nucleotides: 13. The CDR3 region is CASSGAGTGQGTLHF. DNA of the CDR3: TGTGCCAGTAGTGGCGCTGGTACAGGACAGGGGACCCTCCACTTT.

This clone was counted between two and nine times. This chain links TRBV6-6 with TRBJ1-5; D gene uncertain. This CDR3 contains 13 residues. CDR1 is MNHNY and CDR2 is SVGAGI in the germline V gene (reference sequence). The V end was cut by 7 bases, the J end by 3 bases, with 10 bases between. CDR3 loop: CASTRGPNQPQHF. The CDR3 nucleotides are TGTGCCAGCACCCGCGGGCCCAATCAGCCCCAGCATTTT.

The chain couples TRBV9 to TRBJ2-3; possibly TRBD1 for D (6 bases). The CDR3 sequence is 14 residues long. Trimming left V 2 bases short and J 1 base short, with 8 bases between. Germline CDR1 SGDLS, CDR2 YYNGEE. The DNA of the CDR3 is TGTGCCAGCAGCGTCCGGACAGGCACAGATACGCAGTATTTT. Residues: CASSVRTGTDTQYF.

The chain links TRBV11-3 to TRBJ2-7; 7 positions match TRBD2. Germline V lookup: CDR1 SGHNT, CDR2 YENEEA. J was trimmed by 6 bases and V by 3 bases; bases with no gene match: 5. This CDR3 region has 13 residues. For the CDR3, the DNA is TGTGCCAGCAGCTTTACTAGCGAGGGCGAGCAGTACTTC. Amino acids: CASSFTSEGEQYF.

The CDR3: CATSRDLPTGGNTIYF. The CDR3 DNA reads as TGTGCCACCAGCAGAGACCTCCCTACGGGAGGAAACACCATATATTTT. V usage is TRBV15 and J usage is TRBJ1-3; D is unresolved. Trimming left V 0 bases short and J 4 bases short, with 13 bases between. Germline-derived CDR1 and CDR2 are LNHNV and YYDKDF (reference sequence). CDR3 length: 16 residues.

V gene TRBV19 combines with J gene TRBJ2-1; D gene unclear. V gave up 1 base and J gave up 6 bases, with 10 bases separating them. CDR3 size: 14 residues. CDR1 is LNHDA, CDR2 SQIVND, per germline (reference sequence). CDR3 DNA: TGTGCCAGTAGTATAGGACTTGCGAGCAATGAGCAGTTCTTC. Translated: CASSIGLASNEQFF.

The chain carries TRBV6-6 and TRBJ2-5, with D perhaps TRBD2 (5 bases). CDR1 and CDR2 from the germline V gene are MNHNY and SVGAGI (reference sequence). The CDR3 consists of 16 residues. V dropped 1 base and J dropped 1 base, with 13 bases sitting between them. CDR3 region: CASSYWRVTTQETQYF. The CDR3 coding sequence is TGTGCCAGCAGTTACTGGCGGGTAACTACCCAAGAGACCCAGTACTTC.

The rearrangement links TRBV28 to TRBJ2-1; 7 nucleotides align to TRBD1. V lost 1 base and J lost 7; bases outside the gene matches: 7. This CDR3 has 15 residues. In germline, CDR1 is MDHEN, CDR2 SYDVKM. In DNA form, the CDR3 reads TGTGCCAGCAGTTTATTAGGGGGCCTGCGGAATGAGCAGTTCTTC. Protein: CASSLLGGLRNEQFF.

The chain uses TRBV4-2 and TRBJ2-5; 7 positions match TRBD2. V lost 5 bases, J lost 5 bases, and 11 bases stayed unmatched. The CDR3 loop spans 15 amino acids. In germline, CDR1 is LGHNA, CDR2 YNFKEQ. CDR3 bases: TGTGCCAGCAGCGGAAGCGGGGTTAGGGAGGAGACCCAGTACTTC. Its translation: CASSGSGVREETQYF.

The chain couples TRBV10-3 to TRBJ2-1; 9 positions match TRBD2. The CDR3 loop spans 16 amino acids. Germline V gives CDR1 ENHRY, CDR2 SYGVKD. Losses at the gene ends were 0 bases for V and 6 bases for J; bases not matched to a gene: 6. The CDR3, as DNA: TGTGCCATCAGTGAGTCGAGCGGGGGGTCTTCCAATGAGCAGTTCTTC. Protein sequence: CAISESSGGSSNEQFF.

This clone was observed once. The chain is built from TRBV27 and TRBJ2-7, with D hard to call. The CDR3 is made up of 11 amino acids. With 9 bases removed from V and 3 bases from J, the gap between germline ends came to 9 bases. The germline V gene encodes CDR1 MNHEY and CDR2 SMNVEV (reference sequence). The CDR3 is CASSLYYEQYF. For the CDR3, the DNA is TGTGCCAGTAGTCTTTACTACGAGCAGTACTTC.

This chain links TRBV7-2 with TRBJ1-4; TRBD1 matches 8 bases. Looked up from germline, CDR1 is SGHTA and CDR2 is FQGNSA. There are 16 residues in the CDR3. V dropped 1 base and J dropped 8; count of bases not matched to a gene: 9. CDR3 amino acids: CASSLVPDRGREKLFF. The CDR3 DNA sequence: TGTGCCAGCAGCTTAGTCCCCGACAGGGGACGCGAAAAACTGTTTTTT.

The rearrangement joins TRBV6-6 to TRBJ2-1; possibly TRBD1 for D (5 bases). The germline V gene encodes CDR1 MNHNY and CDR2 SVGAGI (reference sequence). Trimming removed 7 bases at V and 15 bases at J, with 19 bases between. The CDR3 consists of 12 residues. The CDR3 protein is CASTEGARWLFF. CDR3 nucleotides: TGTGCCAGCACCGAAGGGGCCCGATGGCTGTTCTTC.

V is TRBV5-1 and J is TRBJ2-7, with a tentative D call TRBD2 (7 bases). V lost 4 bases and J 6 bases, leaving 11 bases between the germline ends. The germline V gene encodes CDR1 SGHRS and CDR2 YFSETQ. The CDR3 is 12 residues long. For the CDR3, the DNA is TGCGCCAGCAGCGGAGGGGGGGGCGAGCAGTACTTC. Its protein is CASSGGGGEQYF.

This clone was detected only a few times. The chain joins TRBV6-6 to TRBJ2-2; 10 nucleotides agree with TRBD2. The CDR3 covers 16 residues. The trim removed 6 bases at V and 1 base at J, leaving 5 bases unmatched. Germline V gives CDR1 MNHNY, CDR2 SVGAGI (reference sequence). The CDR3 region is CASSTSGGVNTGELFF. The CDR3 DNA reads TGTGCCAGCAGCACCAGCGGGGGGGTGAACACCGGGGAGCTGTTTTTT.

The chain links TRBV7-6 to TRBJ1-3, with 10 bases identical to TRBD1. Trimming at V came to 1 base and at J to 0 bases, leaving 6 bases not matched to a gene. This CDR3 contains 18 residues. Germline V CDR1 and CDR2: SGHVS, FNYEAQ. The DNA for the CDR3 is TGTGCCAGCAGCTTAGAAGGGACAGGGGCCTCCTCTGGAAACACCATATATTTT. It encodes CASSLEGTGASSGNTIYF. The whole variable domain, remainder taken from reference TRBV7-6 and TRBJ1-3, is GAGVSQSPRYKVTKRGQDVALRCDPISGHVSLYWYRQALGQGPEFLTYFNYEAQQDKSGLPNDRFSAERPEGSISTLTIQRTEQRDSAMYRCASSLEGTGASSGNTIYFGEGSWLTVV.

The CDR3 sequence: CASSHRVGTGEGNEQFF. DNA for the CDR3: TGTGCCAGCAGCCACAGAGTTGGGACAGGGGAAGGCAATGAGCAGTTCTTC. This chain links TRBV4-2 with TRBJ2-1, with 10 bases matching TRBD1. Germline-derived CDR1 and CDR2 are LGHNA and YNFKEQ. V dropped 3 bases and J dropped 6; count of bases not matched to a gene: 11. CDR3 length equals 17 residues.

This chain joins TRBV2 and TRBJ1-2; 9 positions match TRBD1. The CDR3 length is 14 residues. CDR1 and CDR2 from the germline V gene are SNHLY and FYNNEI. After removal of 6 bases from V and 5 bases from J, the junction contained 7 bases not matched to a gene. As DNA, the CDR3 is TGTGCCAGCAGCGGGACAGGGATCAATTATGGCTACACCTTC. Its protein product is CASSGTGINYGYTF.

In DNA, the CDR3 is TGTGCCAGCCGACTAGCGGGAGAGCAGTTCTTC. Its translation is CASRLAGEQFF. The V and J genes are TRBV2 and TRBJ2-1, with 11 bases identical to TRBD2. Trimming at V came to 8 bases and at J to 10 bases, leaving 1 base not matched to a gene. CDR1 SNHLY and CDR2 FYNNEI come from the germline V gene. The CDR3 length is 11 residues.

The chain's CDR3 is CATSRGGTGGNYGYTF. As DNA, the CDR3 is TGTGCCACCAGCAGAGGAGGGACAGGGGGTAACTATGGCTACACCTTC. The chain uses TRBV15 and TRBJ1-2; 11 bases map to TRBD1. The CDR3 is 16 residues long. The ends lost 1 base at V and 1 base at J; junction bases unmatched: 2. Germline-derived CDR1 and CDR2 are LNHNV and YYDKDF (reference sequence).

The V gene is TRBV7-3, the J gene TRBJ2-2, with D maybe TRBD2 (5 bases). CDR1 and CDR2 (germline): SGHTA, FQGTGA. The CDR3 runs 13 residues. The V end was cut by 3 bases, the J end by 5 bases, with 7 bases between. CDR3 nucleotide sequence: TGTGCCAGCAGCTTTTGGAGGACCGGGGAGCTGTTTTTT. Protein sequence: CASSFWRTGELFF.

The rearrangement joins TRBV7-8 to TRBJ1-6; D unclear. The germline gives CDR1 SGHVS, CDR2 FQNEAQ. CDR3 size: 17 residues. The V end lost 3 bases, the J end lost 0 bases, and 12 bases lay between the germline ends. CDR3 amino acids: CASSFPSGGSYNSPLHF. CDR3 sequence (DNA): TGTGCCAGCAGCTTTCCCTCAGGAGGCTCCTATAATTCACCCCTCCACTTT.

This clone occurred a few times. The genes are TRBV7-9 and TRBJ2-3; TRBD2 aligns across 10 bases. Losses at the gene ends were 5 bases for V and 6 bases for J; bases not matched to a gene: 5. The length of the CDR3 is 14 residues. Germline V CDR1 and CDR2: SEHNR, FQNEAQ (reference sequence). The CDR3 DNA reads as TGTGCCAGCAGCCCTCTAGCGGGAGCCGATACGCAGTATTTT. This translates into CASSPLAGADTQYF.

The chain recombines TRBV5-1 with TRBJ2-5; TRBD1 matches at 7 bases. The tail of the sequence fits TRBJ2-7 better, so the J call may be wrong. CDR1 and CDR2 (germline): SGHRS, YFSETQ. This CDR3 comprises 13 residues. The DNA of the CDR3 is TGCGCCAGCAGCGAAGGGACAGTCTACGAGCAGTACTTC. This translates into CASSEGTVYEQYF.

V and J are TRBV7-9 and TRBJ1-3; D gene unclear. CDR3 length: 15 residues. V was shortened by 3 bases and J by 0 bases, with 9 bases between the two germline ends. Germline V gives CDR1 SEHNR, CDR2 FQNEAQ (reference sequence). CDR3 coding DNA: TGTGCCAGCAGCTTCCAGGTCCTCTCTGGAAACACCATATATTTT. Translated, it gives CASSFQVLSGNTIYF.

J is TRBJ2-4 and V is TRBV5-1; maybe TRBD2 (5 bases). The CDR3 is 19 residues long. Per the germline V gene, CDR1 is SGHRS and CDR2 is YFSETQ. Trimming removed 0 bases at V and 6 bases at J, with 25 bases between. Written as DNA, the CDR3 is TGCGCCAGCAGCTTGGCAGCCAGCGACTTTCGCCCCCGGGGAAACATTCAGTACTTC. Its protein product is CASSLAASDFRPRGNIQYF. Filled out from reference TRBV5-1 and TRBJ2-4, the complete variable domain reads KAGVTQTPRYLIKTRGQQVTLSCSPISGHRSVSWYQQTPGQGLQFLFEYFSETQRNKGNFPGRFSGRQFSNSRSEMNVSTLELGDSALYLCASSLAASDFRPRGNIQYFGAGTRLSVL.

V and J are TRBV19 and TRBJ2-1; D perhaps matches TRBD2 (5 bases). The length of the CDR3 is 14 residues. Germline V gives CDR1 LNHDA, CDR2 SQIVND (reference sequence). The V and J ends lost 7 bases and 9 bases respectively, with 19 bases between them. The CDR3 DNA sequence: TGTGCCAGTACAGACGGACTGGGGTTTGGTGAGCAGTTCTTC. Translation: CASTDGLGFGEQFF.

The chain joins TRBV18 to TRBJ1-2; D unclear. Trimming pared 3 bases from V and 4 bases from J, leaving 12 bases between. CDR1 and CDR2 from the germline V gene are KGHSH and LQKENI. This CDR3 is built from 14 residues. The CDR3: CASSPGREIYGYTF. CDR3 sequence (DNA): TGTGCCAGCTCACCTGGGCGGGAGATCTATGGCTACACCTTC.